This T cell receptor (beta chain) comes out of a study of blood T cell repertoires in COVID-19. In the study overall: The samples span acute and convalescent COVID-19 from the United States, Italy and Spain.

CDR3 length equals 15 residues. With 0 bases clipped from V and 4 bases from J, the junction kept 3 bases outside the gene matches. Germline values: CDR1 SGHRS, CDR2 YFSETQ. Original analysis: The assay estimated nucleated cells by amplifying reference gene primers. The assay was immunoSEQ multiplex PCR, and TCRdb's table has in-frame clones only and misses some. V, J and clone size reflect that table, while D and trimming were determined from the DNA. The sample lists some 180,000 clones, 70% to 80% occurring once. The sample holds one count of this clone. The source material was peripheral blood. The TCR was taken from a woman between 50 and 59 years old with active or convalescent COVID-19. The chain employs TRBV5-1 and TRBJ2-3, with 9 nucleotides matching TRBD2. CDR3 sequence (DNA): TGCGCCAGCAGCTTGGCGGGCGGGGGGGCAGATACGCAGTATTTT. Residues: CASSLAGGGADTQYF.